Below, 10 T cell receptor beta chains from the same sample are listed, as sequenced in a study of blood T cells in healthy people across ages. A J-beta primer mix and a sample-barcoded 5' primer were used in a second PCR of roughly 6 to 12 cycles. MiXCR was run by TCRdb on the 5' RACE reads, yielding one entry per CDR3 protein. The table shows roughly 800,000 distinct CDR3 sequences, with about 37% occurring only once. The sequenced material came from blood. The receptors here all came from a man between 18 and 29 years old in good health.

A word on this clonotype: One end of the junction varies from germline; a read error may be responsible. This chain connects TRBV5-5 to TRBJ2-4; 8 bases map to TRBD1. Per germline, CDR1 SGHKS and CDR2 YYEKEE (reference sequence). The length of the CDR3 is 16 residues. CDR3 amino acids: CASSTPLRDRKNSQYF. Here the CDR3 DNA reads TGTGCCAGCAGCACACCTCTCCGGGACAGGAAAAACAGTCAGTACTTC.

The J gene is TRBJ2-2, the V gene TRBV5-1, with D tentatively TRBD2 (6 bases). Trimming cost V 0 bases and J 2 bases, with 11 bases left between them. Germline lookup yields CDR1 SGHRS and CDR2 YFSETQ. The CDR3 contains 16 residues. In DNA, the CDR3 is TGCGCCAGCAGCTTGGCCCGTAGCGGAAACACCGGGGAGCTGTTTTTT. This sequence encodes CASSLARSGNTGELFF. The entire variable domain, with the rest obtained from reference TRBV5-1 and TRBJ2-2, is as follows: KAGVTQTPRYLIKTRGQQVTLSCSPISGHRSVSWYQQTPGQGLQFLFEYFSETQRNKGNFPGRFSGRQFSNSRSEMNVSTLELGDSALYLCASSLARSGNTGELFFGEGSRLTVL.

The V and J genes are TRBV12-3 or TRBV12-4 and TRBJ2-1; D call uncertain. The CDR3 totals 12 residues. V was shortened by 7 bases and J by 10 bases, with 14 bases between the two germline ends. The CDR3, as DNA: TGTGCCAGCACCCGGGCCCAAATAGAGCAGTTCTTC. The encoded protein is CASTRAQIEQFF.

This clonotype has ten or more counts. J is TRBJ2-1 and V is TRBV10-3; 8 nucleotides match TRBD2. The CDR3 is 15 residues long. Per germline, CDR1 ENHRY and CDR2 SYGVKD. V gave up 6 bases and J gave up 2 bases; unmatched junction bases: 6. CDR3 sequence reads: CAISRIAGPYNEQFF. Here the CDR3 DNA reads TGTGCCATCAGCCGTATAGCGGGGCCCTACAATGAGCAGTTCTTC.

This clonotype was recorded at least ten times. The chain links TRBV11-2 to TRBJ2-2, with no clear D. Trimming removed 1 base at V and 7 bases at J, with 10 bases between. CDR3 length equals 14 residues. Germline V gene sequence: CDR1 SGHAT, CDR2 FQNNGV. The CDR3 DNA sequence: TGTGCCAGCAGCTTAGTAGGGCGTGGCGGGGAGCTGTTTTTT. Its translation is CASSLVGRGGELFF.

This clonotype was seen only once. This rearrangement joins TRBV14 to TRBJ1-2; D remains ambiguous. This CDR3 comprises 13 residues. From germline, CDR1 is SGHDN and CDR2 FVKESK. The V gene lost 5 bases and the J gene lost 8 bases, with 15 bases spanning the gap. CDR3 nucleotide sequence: TGTGCCAGCAGCGCCCGAACCAAATTCGGCTACACCTTC. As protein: CASSARTKFGYTF.

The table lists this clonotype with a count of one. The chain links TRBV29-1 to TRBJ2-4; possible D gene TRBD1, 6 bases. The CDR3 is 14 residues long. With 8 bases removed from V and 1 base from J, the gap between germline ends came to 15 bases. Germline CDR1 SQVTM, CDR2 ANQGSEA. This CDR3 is CSPRGLLAKNIQYF. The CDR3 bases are TGCAGCCCGAGGGGGTTGCTGGCCAAAAACATTCAGTACTTC.

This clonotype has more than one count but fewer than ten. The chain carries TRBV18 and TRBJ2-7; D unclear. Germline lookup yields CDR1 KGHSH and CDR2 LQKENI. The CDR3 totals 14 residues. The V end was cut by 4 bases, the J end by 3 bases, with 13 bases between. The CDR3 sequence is CASSRAKSRYEQYF. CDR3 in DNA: TGTGCCAGCTCACGCGCCAAATCTCGCTACGAGCAGTACTTC.

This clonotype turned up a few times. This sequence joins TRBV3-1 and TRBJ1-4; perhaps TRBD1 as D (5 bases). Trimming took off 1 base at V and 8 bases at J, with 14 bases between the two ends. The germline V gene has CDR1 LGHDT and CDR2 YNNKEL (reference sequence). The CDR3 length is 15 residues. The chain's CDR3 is CASSQVSRVREKLFF. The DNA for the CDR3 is TGTGCCAGCAGCCAAGTTAGCAGGGTTAGAGAAAAACTGTTTTTT. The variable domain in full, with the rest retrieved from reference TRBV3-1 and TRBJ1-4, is DTAVSQTPKYLVTQMGNDKSIKCEQNLGHDTMYWYKQDSKKFLKIMFSYNNKELIINETVPNRFSPKSPDKAHLNLHINSLELGDSAVYFCASSQVSRVREKLFFGSGTQLSVL.

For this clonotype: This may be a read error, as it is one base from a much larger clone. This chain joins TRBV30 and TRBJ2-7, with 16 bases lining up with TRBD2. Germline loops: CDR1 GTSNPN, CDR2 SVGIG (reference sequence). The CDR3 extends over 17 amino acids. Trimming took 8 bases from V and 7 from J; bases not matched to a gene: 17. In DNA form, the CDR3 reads TGTGCCGGGGGACTAGCGGGGGGGCCGTTTGGTAACAATGAGCAGTACTTC. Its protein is CAGGLAGGPFGNNEQYF. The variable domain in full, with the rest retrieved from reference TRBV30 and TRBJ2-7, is SQTIHQWPATLVQPVGSPLSLECTVEGTSNPNLYWYRQAAGRGLQLLFYSVGIGQISSEVPQNLSASRPQDRQFILSSKKLLLSDSGFYLCAGGLAGGPFGNNEQYFGPGTRLTVT.